This TCR beta chain was captured in a study of shared T cell receptors in the human thymus. Germline CDR1 and CDR2: MDHEN and SYDVKM. The CDR3 loop spans 19 amino acids. V was cut by 6 bases and J by 5 bases, with 29 bases left in between. Clones were sequenced by immunoSEQ multiplex PCR, and TCRdb holds only the in-frame ones, with some missing. The sample comprises fewer than 700,000 clones, over 75% of which are singletons, and approximately 0.011% rests with the top ten. This sample also belongs to another study, concerning human thymus T cells. That study adds: Serving as donors were healthy Finnish infants, each of whom was having open corrective surgery for congenital heart defects. Thymic samples were excised during corrective heart operations. Across thymic and blood repertoires, the usage of V and J genes appeared to be biased. Related research reported highly overlapping thymic repertoires among unrelated individuals.

The TCR was taken from a boy under two years old with a congenital heart defect. The sequenced sample was thymocytes. The chain employs TRBV28 and TRBJ1-5; D not certain. The CDR3 DNA is TGTGCCAGCAGCCCCGGCCCCCCCCCGACTCCCATAGAGGATCAGCCCCAGCATTTT. Translated, it gives CASSPGPPPTPIEDQPQHF.